Below are 25 T cell receptor beta chains sequenced from a single sample in a study of T cell responses to AZD1222 COVID-19 vaccine. The assay was immunoSEQ multiplex PCR, and TCRdb's table has in-frame clones only and misses some. The sample includes around 140,000 clones, approximately 95% of them seen just once. This specimen consisted of peripheral blood, obtained on day 0 of MenACWY control vaccination. Every receptor here comes from an adult in good health.

The chain recombines TRBV18 with TRBJ1-1, with D hard to call. The CDR3 sequence is 13 residues long. Trimming removed 6 bases at V and 3 bases at J, with 11 bases between. Germline V gives CDR1 KGHSH, CDR2 LQKENI. The CDR3 DNA sequence: TGTGCCAGCTCCCGAACCCAGGACACTGAAGCTTTCTTT. This translates into CASSRTQDTEAFF. The whole variable domain, remainder taken from reference TRBV18 and TRBJ1-1, is NAGVMQNPRHLVRRRGQEARLRCSPMKGHSHVYWYRQLPEEGLKFMVYLQKENIIDESGMPKERFSAEFPKEGPSILRIQQVVRGDSAAYFCASSRTQDTEAFFGQGTRLTVV.

The gene calls are TRBV18 and TRBJ2-5; D is undetermined. Germline assignment: CDR1 KGHSH and CDR2 LQKENI. V was pared by 2 bases and J by 8 bases, with 6 bases between. The CDR3 runs to 11 residues. CDR3 bases: TGTGCCAGCTCACCAGATCGAACCCAGTACTTC. Translation gives CASSPDRTQYF.

The V call is TRBV28, the J call TRBJ1-1; D not resolved. Per the germline V gene, CDR1 is MDHEN and CDR2 is SYDVKM. The CDR3 runs 13 residues. V was trimmed by 6 bases and J by 4 bases, leaving 12 bases between them. DNA for the CDR3: TGTGCCAGCAGACGAGAGAAGGGCACTGAAGCTTTCTTT. Protein: CASRREKGTEAFF.

The chain employs TRBV30 and TRBJ1-5; D is unresolved. The V and J ends lost 1 base and 3 bases respectively, with 7 bases between them. This CDR3 comprises 13 residues. Per germline, CDR1 GTSNPN and CDR2 SVGIG (reference sequence). DNA for the CDR3: TGTGCCTGGAGTGACGGCAACAATCAGCCCCAGCATTTT. It translates to CAWSDGNNQPQHF.

The rearrangement links TRBV6-5 to TRBJ1-2, with TRBD1 as a possible D gene (5 bases). V gave up 0 bases and J gave up 8 bases, with 10 bases separating them. The CDR3 is 13 residues long. CDR1 MNHEY and CDR2 SVGAGI come from the germline V gene. The CDR3 nucleotides are TGTGCCAGCAGTTACTCGTCCAGGGTCGGCTACACCTTC. It specifies CASSYSSRVGYTF.

The V and J genes are TRBV2 and TRBJ2-7; D is unresolved. This CDR3 contains 15 residues. The V end was cut by 7 bases, the J end by 2 bases, with 18 bases between. Looked up from germline, CDR1 is SNHLY and CDR2 is FYNNEI. As DNA, the CDR3 is TGTGCCAGCACCCTTAAACTTGGACCCACCTACGAGCAGTACTTC. Its protein is CASTLKLGPTYEQYF. The whole variable domain, filled in from reference TRBV2 and TRBJ2-7, reads EPEVTQTPSHQVTQMGQEVILRCVPISNHLYFYWYRQILGQKVEFLVSFYNNEISEKSEIFDDQFSVERPDGSNFTLKIRSTKLEDSAMYFCASTLKLGPTYEQYFGPGTRLTVT.

The V call is TRBV19, the J call TRBJ1-5; no definite D call. V lost 3 bases and J 7 bases, leaving 16 bases between the germline ends. This CDR3 spans 15 amino acids. The germline gives CDR1 LNHDA, CDR2 SQIVND (reference sequence). Written as DNA, the CDR3 is TGTGCCAGTAGTATGAGGAGCTCAAGACGACAGCCCCAGCATTTT. Its translation: CASSMRSSRRQPQHF.

The V gene is TRBV6-6, the J gene TRBJ1-1; D gene uncertain. Trimming took 7 bases from V and 0 from J, leaving 9 bases between them. Germline values: CDR1 MNHNY, CDR2 SVGAGI (reference sequence). There are 13 residues in the CDR3. CDR3 residues: CASIGIMNTEAFF. The CDR3 bases are TGTGCCAGCATAGGAATTATGAACACTGAAGCTTTCTTT.

This clone has only a few counts. The chain joins TRBV15 to TRBJ2-3, with D possibly being TRBD2 (5 bases). CDR1 is LNHNV and CDR2 is YYDKDF in the germline V gene (reference sequence). Trimming took 8 bases from V and 3 from J, leaving 9 bases between them. CDR3 length: 12 amino acids. For the CDR3, the DNA is TGTGCCACCGACCGCGGGACAGATACGCAGTATTTT. It encodes CATDRGTDTQYF.

This clone was counted once. The gene calls are TRBV10-3 and TRBJ1-1; 10 nucleotides agree with TRBD1. V lost 2 bases to trimming and J lost 0 bases; unmatched junction nucleotides: 6. This CDR3 is built from 17 residues. Germline V gene data show CDR1 as ENHRY and CDR2 as SYGVKD. The chain's CDR3 is CAISERQGAVLNTEAFF. CDR3 nucleotide sequence: TGTGCCATCAGTGAGCGACAGGGGGCCGTTCTGAACACTGAAGCTTTCTTT.

This rearrangement joins TRBV19 to TRBJ2-6, with D unresolved. V lost 5 bases, J lost 1 base, and 3 bases lay in between. Germline assignment: CDR1 LNHDA and CDR2 SQIVND (reference sequence). CDR3 size: 13 residues. The CDR3 sequence is CASSASGANVLTF. As DNA, the CDR3 is TGTGCCAGTAGTGCATCTGGGGCCAACGTCCTGACTTTC. Based on the CDR3 plus reference TRBV19 and TRBJ2-6, the full variable domain is DGGITQSPKYLFRKEGQNVTLSCEQNLNHDAMYWYRQDPGQGLRLIYYSQIVNDFQKGDIAEGYSVSREKKESFPLTVTSAQKNPTAFYLCASSASGANVLTFGAGSRLTVL.

V and J are TRBV7-2 and TRBJ1-1; D may be TRBD1 (5 bases). Trimming cost V 6 bases and J 1 base, with 12 bases left between them. The CDR3 covers 14 residues. Germline CDR1 reads SGHTA; CDR2 reads FQGNSA. CDR3 coding DNA: TGTGCCAGCAGGCCCCGTCAGGGGAACACTGAAGCTTTCTTT. Translating gives CASRPRQGNTEAFF.

The rearrangement joins TRBV28 to TRBJ1-2; D is unresolved. The germline gives CDR1 MDHEN, CDR2 SYDVKM. The CDR3 contains 14 residues. V was pared by 10 bases and J by 3 bases, with 18 bases between. CDR3: CATFSGHQYYGYTF. As DNA, the CDR3 is TGTGCCACCTTCTCGGGCCATCAGTACTATGGCTACACCTTC.

The chain has TRBV12-3 or TRBV12-4 and TRBJ2-7; D gene unclear. V lost 1 base and J lost 0, with 4 bases in between. This CDR3 spans 13 amino acids. The CDR3 here is CASSLESSYEQYF. The CDR3 DNA sequence: TGTGCCAGCAGTTTAGAAAGCTCCTACGAGCAGTACTTC.

V gene TRBV29-1 combines with J gene TRBJ1-1; TRBD1 aligns across 7 bases. Germline V gene data show CDR1 as SQVTM and CDR2 as ANQGSEA. CDR3 length: 14 residues. V shed 4 bases and J 6 bases; nucleotides not matched to a gene: 11. CDR3: CSVAFRAGGAEAFF. In nucleotides, the CDR3 is TGCAGCGTTGCTTTCAGGGCAGGGGGGGCTGAAGCTTTCTTT.

The chain employs TRBV28 and TRBJ1-2; D may be TRBD1 (5 bases). The CDR3 consists of 12 residues. V was clipped by 6 bases and J by 8 bases, with 13 bases between them. Germline V gene data show CDR1 as MDHEN and CDR2 as SYDVKM. The chain's CDR3 is CASRGGIRGYTF. In nucleotides, the CDR3 is TGTGCCAGCAGGGGGGGGATACGAGGCTACACCTTC.

The rearrangement uses TRBV24-1 and TRBJ2-2; 7 bases match TRBD2. This CDR3 has 11 residues. The germline V gene encodes CDR1 KGHDR and CDR2 SFDVKD. J was trimmed by 6 bases and V by 12 bases; bases with no gene match: 3. The CDR3 coding sequence is TGTGCCGCGGGGGACCCCGGGGAGCTGTTTTTT. This sequence encodes CAAGDPGELFF.

The chain recombines TRBV5-1 with TRBJ2-5; 7 bases agree with TRBD1. This CDR3 has 13 amino acids. Unmatched junction bases numbered 4, after V lost 4 bases and J lost 4 bases. Germline CDR1 SGHRS, CDR2 YFSETQ. The CDR3 is CASSRAGGETQYF. Here the CDR3 DNA reads TGCGCCAGCAGCCGCGCAGGGGGAGAGACCCAGTACTTC. The whole variable domain, remainder taken from reference TRBV5-1 and TRBJ2-5, is KAGVTQTPRYLIKTRGQQVTLSCSPISGHRSVSWYQQTPGQGLQFLFEYFSETQRNKGNFPGRFSGRQFSNSRSEMNVSTLELGDSALYLCASSRAGGETQYFGPGTRLLVL.

V usage is TRBV5-5 and J usage is TRBJ2-2; maybe TRBD2 (5 bases). The V gene lost 0 bases and the J gene lost 0 bases, with 6 bases spanning the gap. Germline V gene data show CDR1 as SGHKS and CDR2 as YYEKEE (reference sequence). This CDR3 contains 15 residues. The CDR3 here is CASSLGGANTGELFF. CDR3 nucleotides: TGTGCCAGCAGCTTGGGGGGAGCGAACACCGGGGAGCTGTTTTTT.

J is TRBJ2-5 and V is TRBV7-9; no clear D gene. Germline loops: CDR1 SEHNR, CDR2 FQNEAQ (reference sequence). Trimming removed 2 bases from V and 1 base from J, with 11 bases in between. The CDR3 contains 15 residues. CDR3 sequence: CASSLRVDGQETQYF. The CDR3 DNA follows: TGTGCCAGCAGCTTAAGGGTTGACGGCCAAGAGACCCAGTACTTC.

This clone came up once. V usage is TRBV7-3 and J usage is TRBJ1-2, with 10 bases matching TRBD1. Trimming took 5 bases from V and 9 from J; bases not matched to a gene: 6. The CDR3 length is 13 residues. Germline loops: CDR1 SGHTA, CDR2 FQGTGA. The CDR3 spells CASSPGTGERYTF. CDR3 in DNA: TGTGCCAGCAGCCCCGGGACAGGGGAGCGCTACACCTTC.

This chain uses TRBV29-1 with TRBJ1-1; no reliable D call. Trimming left V 3 bases short and J 1 base short, with 6 bases between. Germline V gives CDR1 SQVTM, CDR2 ANQGSEA. The CDR3 has 12 residues. The CDR3 bases are TGCAGCGTTGAGCGGGGGAACACTGAAGCTTTCTTT. Residues: CSVERGNTEAFF. The entire variable domain, with the rest obtained from reference TRBV29-1 and TRBJ1-1, is as follows: SAVISQKPSRDICQRGTSLTIQCQVDSQVTMMFWYRQQPGQSLTLIATANQGSEATYESGFVIDKFPISRPNLTFSTLTVSNMSPEDSSIYLCSVERGNTEAFFGQGTRLTVV.

This rearrangement joins TRBV5-6 to TRBJ1-5, with D perhaps matching TRBD1 (5 bases). V was cut by 4 bases and J by 0 bases, with 14 bases left in between. This CDR3 comprises 16 residues. Germline assignment: CDR1 SGHDT and CDR2 YYEEEE. CDR3 sequence: CASSSAGTVSNQPQHF. DNA for the CDR3: TGTGCCAGCAGCAGCGCCGGGACGGTTAGCAATCAGCCCCAGCATTTT.

The chain is built from TRBV5-4 and TRBJ1-2; possibly TRBD1 for D (6 bases). CDR1 and CDR2 from the germline V gene are SGHNT and YYREEE (reference sequence). The CDR3 is 17 residues long. V lost 3 bases and J 8 bases, leaving 26 bases between the germline ends. CDR3 residues: CASSSKGGSGGEVGYTF. CDR3 DNA sequence: TGTGCCAGCAGCTCCAAGGGGGGCTCGGGCGGAGAGGTAGGCTACACCTTC.

The chain employs TRBV7-3 and TRBJ2-7, with 8 bases that match TRBD1. CDR1 SGHTA and CDR2 FQGTGA come from the germline V gene. The CDR3 has 13 residues. The ends lost 5 bases at V and 4 bases at J; junction bases unmatched: 4. The CDR3 is CASSPTGVYEQYF. Written as DNA, the CDR3 is TGTGCCAGCAGCCCGACAGGGGTTTACGAGCAGTACTTC.